The 29 T cell receptor beta chains given below trace back to one sample, sequenced in a study of beta chain features in type 1 diabetes. General study findings and limits: TCRB CDR3s from Type 1 diabetes patients were moderately but significantly shorter in all four CD4+ subsets.

These receptors have no identified antigens. The entirety of the isolated RNA underwent reverse transcription, so expressed TCRB transcripts were sequenced. The assay was immunoSEQ multiplex PCR, and TCRdb's table has in-frame clones only and misses some. The sample contains 600,000 to 700,000 clones, 9.5% to 15% of which appear only once. Sequencing was carried out using naive CD4+ T cells from blood. These receptors came from a man aged 30 to 39 with type 1 diabetes.

The chain links TRBV6-5 to TRBJ1-2; maybe TRBD1 (5 bases). The CDR3 consists of 16 residues. Germline values: CDR1 MNHEY, CDR2 SVGAGI. Trimming left V 3 bases short and J 7 bases short, with 21 bases between. The CDR3 DNA reads TGTGCCAGCAGTTATTCGGTAGTTCTGGGGGTTCGTGGCTACACCTTC. This gives the protein CASSYSVVLGVRGYTF.

The CDR3 sequence is CASSESREGGYTF. CDR3 bases: TGTGCCAGCAGTGAAAGCAGGGAGGGTGGCTACACCTTC. The chain has TRBV2 and TRBJ1-2; possible D gene TRBD1, 5 bases. Deletions cut 2 bases from V and 7 bases from J, with 11 bases between. Germline V CDR1 and CDR2: SNHLY, FYNNEI. This CDR3 is built from 13 residues.

This clone was counted only a few times. The gene calls are TRBV4-2 and TRBJ2-4; TRBD1 matches at 8 bases. This CDR3 region has 15 residues. V shed 2 bases and J 6 bases; nucleotides not matched to a gene: 6. From germline, CDR1 is LGHNA and CDR2 YNFKEQ. The CDR3 reads CASSQPPGQANIQYF. The CDR3 coding sequence is TGTGCCAGCAGCCAACCCCCGGGACAGGCAAACATTCAGTACTTC.

The CDR3 DNA is TGTGCCAGCAAGTTCTCGAGGGAAACTAACTATGGCTACACCTTC. Its protein product is CASKFSRETNYGYTF. The chain has TRBV4-2 and TRBJ1-2; D gene unclear. The germline CDR1 and CDR2 sequences are LGHNA and YNFKEQ. The germline V and J ends were trimmed by 7 bases and 0 bases, with 15 bases remaining between them. This CDR3 is 15 amino acids long.

V is TRBV9 and J is TRBJ1-5, with no clear D. This CDR3 has 15 amino acids. Germline CDR1 reads SGDLS; CDR2 reads YYNGEE. The V end was cut by 4 bases, the J end by 1 base, with 12 bases between. This chain's CDR3 is CASSSSGLSNQPQHF. The CDR3 DNA reads as TGTGCCAGCAGCTCAAGCGGGCTAAGCAATCAGCCCCAGCATTTT.

The chain links TRBV27 to TRBJ2-3; no reliable D call. Looked up from germline, CDR1 is MNHEY and CDR2 is SMNVEV (reference sequence). V was shortened by 4 bases and J by 2 bases, with 4 bases between the two germline ends. The CDR3 is 12 residues long. As DNA, the CDR3 is TGTGCCAGCAGTTCCGTCACAGATACGCAGTATTTT. Translating it yields CASSSVTDTQYF.

The V and J genes are TRBV4-1 and TRBJ2-1; 8 bases align to TRBD2. The CDR3 has 17 amino acids. CDR1 MGHRA and CDR2 YSYEKL come from the germline V gene. The junction had 13 bases not matched to a gene; V was cut back by 0 bases and J by 9 bases. CDR3 sequence reads: CASSQEGIAAGGREQFF. The CDR3 coding sequence is TGCGCCAGCAGCCAAGAGGGCATTGCCGCGGGGGGCCGTGAGCAGTTCTTC.

V is TRBV29-1 and J is TRBJ2-2; 11 bases match TRBD2. The CDR3 sequence is 14 residues long. V shed 6 bases and J 5 bases; nucleotides not matched to a gene: 5. Looked up from germline, CDR1 is SQVTM and CDR2 is ANQGSEA. The CDR3 DNA reads TGCAGCGTCCCCCGGACTAGCGGGACCGGGGAGCTGTTTTTT. It encodes CSVPRTSGTGELFF.

V usage is TRBV29-1 and J usage is TRBJ2-3; no firm D call. This CDR3 spans 11 amino acids. V was pared by 4 bases and J by 2 bases, with 4 bases between. The germline gives CDR1 SQVTM, CDR2 ANQGSEA. The CDR3 sequence: CSVGPTDTQYF. CDR3 sequence (DNA): TGCAGCGTTGGACCCACAGATACGCAGTATTTT.

This clone was picked up a small number of times. V and J are TRBV9 and TRBJ2-2; the D is unclear. Per germline, CDR1 SGDLS and CDR2 YYNGEE. The CDR3 length is 13 residues. With 4 bases removed from V and 5 bases from J, the gap between germline ends came to 9 bases. The CDR3 region is CASSQSWTGELFF. DNA of the CDR3: TGTGCCAGCAGCCAGTCATGGACCGGGGAGCTGTTTTTT.

The CDR3, as DNA: TGTGCCAGCAGATTAAGGACGTGGGACACTGAAGCTTTCTTT. It codes for CASRLRTWDTEAFF. The J gene is TRBJ1-1, the V gene TRBV6-5; D gene uncertain. There are 14 residues in the CDR3. Germline CDR1 reads MNHEY; CDR2 reads SVGAGI. V was clipped by 6 bases and J by 3 bases, with 14 bases between them.

The V and J genes are TRBV5-4 and TRBJ2-1, with D hard to call. Germline V gene sequence: CDR1 SGHNT, CDR2 YYREEE (reference sequence). Trimming took off 2 bases at V and 9 bases at J, with 12 bases between the two ends. The CDR3 runs 13 residues. The DNA for the CDR3 is TGTGCCAGCAGCTTCGAGAGACGAGCTGAGCAGTTCTTC. Its translation: CASSFERRAEQFF.

In this sample, this clone turned up a few times. The chain is built from TRBV14 and TRBJ2-7; unclear D gene. The CDR3 contains 12 residues. Deletions cut 0 bases from V and 7 bases from J, with 7 bases between. Germline values: CDR1 SGHDN, CDR2 FVKESK. CDR3 DNA sequence: TGTGCCAGCAGCCAAGATCGAAGGGAGCAGTACTTC. Its protein is CASSQDRREQYF.

The CDR3: CASSAETGDTQYF. CDR3 nucleotides: TGTGCCAGCAGCGCAGAGACAGGAGATACGCAGTATTTT. The V call is TRBV13, the J call TRBJ2-3; the D gene is possibly TRBD1 (6 bases). Trimming pared 5 bases from V and 5 bases from J, leaving 11 bases between. The CDR3 has 13 amino acids. The V gene's germline CDR1 is PRHDT and CDR2 FYEKMQ (reference sequence).

The chain has TRBV6-5 and TRBJ1-1, with a tentative D call TRBD1 (6 bases). Trimming left V 6 bases short and J 3 bases short, with 11 bases between. CDR1 is MNHEY, CDR2 SVGAGI, per germline. The CDR3 covers 13 residues. For the CDR3, the DNA is TGTGCCAGCAGCTCCGGACAGTACACTGAAGCTTTCTTT. Translating gives CASSSGQYTEAFF.

This clone was picked up a small number of times. V is TRBV9 and J is TRBJ1-2, with D unresolved. With 0 bases removed from V and 6 bases from J, the gap between germline ends came to 9 bases. CDR1 is SGDLS, CDR2 YYNGEE, per germline. The CDR3 is made up of 13 amino acids. For the CDR3, the DNA is TGTGCCAGCAGCGTAGGAGGGTTACATGGCTACACCTTC. Residues: CASSVGGLHGYTF.

This clone was found a few times. This chain connects TRBV5-6 to TRBJ2-2; D gene ambiguous. Trimming removed 0 bases at V and 6 bases at J, with 9 bases between. This CDR3 is 14 amino acids long. The germline gives CDR1 SGHDT, CDR2 YYEEEE. CDR3 residues: CASSLGLPPGELFF. The CDR3 bases are TGTGCCAGCAGCTTGGGGCTACCACCCGGGGAGCTGTTTTTT.

This clone was detected a few times. The chain employs TRBV4-1 and TRBJ1-6; D is unclear. Trimming pared 8 bases from V and 9 bases from J, leaving 23 bases between. Germline CDR1 MGHRA, CDR2 YSYEKL. The CDR3 loop spans 16 amino acids. In nucleotides, the CDR3 is TGCGCCAGCCGGGAAAGGGAAAACGGCGAGAGTTCACCCCTCCACTTT. This encodes CASRERENGESSPLHF.

This clone was detected a few times. The V call is TRBV5-6, the J call TRBJ2-5; TRBD2 matches at 13 bases. V shed 4 bases, J shed 4 bases, and the junction held 10 bases outside the gene matches. Per the germline V gene, CDR1 is SGHDT and CDR2 is YYEEEE. This CDR3 spans 17 amino acids. CDR3 sequence: CASSVPGLAGRAETQYF. The DNA of the CDR3 is TGTGCCAGCAGCGTTCCGGGACTAGCGGGGCGAGCAGAGACCCAGTACTTC.

V usage is TRBV2 and J usage is TRBJ1-1; possibly TRBD1 for D (5 bases). Trimming stripped 2 bases from V and 6 bases from J, with 13 bases between. The CDR3 sequence is 14 residues long. From germline, CDR1 is SNHLY and CDR2 FYNNEI. For the CDR3, the DNA is TGTGCCAGCAGTGAATTGGGGGTTGGCGCTGAAGCTTTCTTT. Its translation: CASSELGVGAEAFF.

This clone was picked up a small number of times. This rearrangement joins TRBV10-3 to TRBJ2-2; TRBD1 aligns across 10 bases. This CDR3 is 15 amino acids long. The V gene's germline CDR1 is ENHRY and CDR2 SYGVKD. V was pared by 6 bases and J by 6 bases, with 7 bases of the junction left unmatched. The CDR3 region has the DNA TGTGCCATCAGGACAGGGGGCGCGGGAGCCGGGGAGCTGTTTTTT. Translating gives CAIRTGGAGAGELFF.

The chain joins TRBV4-3 to TRBJ1-5; TRBD1 matches at 7 bases. Germline CDR1 and CDR2: LGHNA and YSLEER. J gave up 6 bases and V 0 bases, and 5 bases lay outside the gene matches. CDR3 length: 15 amino acids. CDR3 protein: CASSQDDRESQPQHF. The CDR3 DNA reads as TGCGCCAGCAGCCAAGATGACAGGGAGAGTCAGCCCCAGCATTTT.

In this sample, this clone turned up a few times. Other DNA sequences within the sample encode an identical CDR3. V usage is TRBV5-1 and J usage is TRBJ2-7; TRBD2 might be the D (6 bases). V gave up 1 base and J gave up 5 bases, with 7 bases separating them. The CDR3 has 12 amino acids. Looked up from germline, CDR1 is SGHRS and CDR2 is YFSETQ. The CDR3 region has the DNA TGCGCCAGCAGCTTGACGGGGGACGAGCAGTACTTC. This translates into CASSLTGDEQYF.

The chain carries TRBV18 and TRBJ1-1; 9 bases line up with TRBD1. V trimming: 0 bases; J trimming: 0 bases; junction bases outside the gene matches: 5. The germline V gene has CDR1 KGHSH and CDR2 LQKENI. The CDR3 totals 17 residues. The DNA of the CDR3 is TGTGCCAGCTCACCACCCGGACAGGGGTATCTGAACACTGAAGCTTTCTTT. Its translation is CASSPPGQGYLNTEAFF.

This clone has a handful of counts. This rearrangement joins TRBV6-5 to TRBJ1-3, with a weak D call TRBD1 (5 bases). Germline V gene lookup returns CDR1 MNHEY and CDR2 SVGAGI. V dropped 3 bases and J dropped 2 bases, with 8 bases sitting between them. This CDR3 has 14 amino acids. As DNA, the CDR3 is TGTGCCAGCAGTTATCAGGGAGCTGGAAACACCATATATTTT. It codes for CASSYQGAGNTIYF.

V and J are TRBV11-2 and TRBJ2-5; no reliable D call. This CDR3 spans 14 amino acids. The V gene's germline CDR1 is SGHAT and CDR2 FQNNGV. The V end was cut by 6 bases, the J end by 4 bases, with 15 bases between. The CDR3 bases are TGTGCCAGCAGTCCCGACCTGAGTCGAGAGACCCAGTACTTC. It encodes CASSPDLSRETQYF.

The V gene is TRBV30, the J gene TRBJ2-7, with 11 bases identical to TRBD1. This CDR3 has 14 residues. Germline CDR1 is GTSNPN and CDR2 is SVGIG (reference sequence). V trimming: 1 base; J trimming: 6 bases; junction bases outside the gene matches: 5. DNA of the CDR3: TGTGCCTGGAGTGGTCGGACAGGGGGCGCCGAGCAGTACTTC. Translation gives CAWSGRTGGAEQYF.

The table lists this clone with a few counts. This sequence joins TRBV19 and TRBJ1-5, with D maybe TRBD1 (5 bases). Trimming cost V 9 bases and J 0 bases, with 18 bases left between them. The CDR3 spans 16 residues. The germline V gene encodes CDR1 LNHDA and CDR2 SQIVND (reference sequence). CDR3 DNA: TGTGCCAGCTGGGACCTCTCCGGGTATAGCAATCAGCCCCAGCATTTT. Its translation: CASWDLSGYSNQPQHF.

This clone appeared a few times. The rearrangement uses TRBV12-5 and TRBJ2-5; 12 bases are shared with TRBD2. Germline CDR1 reads LGHNT; CDR2 reads FRNRAP. V shed 1 base and J 5 bases; nucleotides not matched to a gene: 5. The CDR3 is 16 amino acids. CDR3 nucleotide sequence: TGTGCTAGTGGTTTGGGGACTAGCGGGGTTGGCGAGACCCAGTACTTC. Translating it yields CASGLGTSGVGETQYF.